This T cell receptor (beta chain) comes out of a study of blood T cell repertoires in COVID-19. Germline lookup yields CDR1 MGHRA and CDR2 YSYEKL. Trimming pared 0 bases from V and 3 bases from J, leaving 9 bases between. CDR3 size: 15 residues. Original data processing: Reference gene primer amplification gave estimated nucleated cell counts. TCRdb keeps only in-frame clones here, not all; method: immunoSEQ multiplex PCR. V, J and clone size are those of that table, while D and trimming were read from the DNA. The repertoire holds some 150,000 clones, 75% to 90% seen once, with 4% to 5% in the top ten.

The chain links TRBV4-1 to TRBJ1-3; D possibly corresponds to TRBD1 (5 bases). The sample consisted of peripheral blood. The source is a woman between 55 and 75 years old with active or convalescent COVID-19. CDR3 region: CASSQESGIGNTIYF. CDR3 bases: TGCGCCAGCAGCCAAGAGTCAGGGATTGGAAACACCATATATTTT.